The clone carrying this TCR beta chain came up a few times. Antigen: not known. Relative to the germline gene, one junction end is altered; a read error may explain this. This entry belongs to a study of CD8+CD57+ T cells in acquired aplastic anemia. Patients who underwent sequencing had shown CD8+CD57+ cell expansion by flow cytometry. Acquired aplastic anemia of severe grade affected all patients. According to the study, genomic DNA was the template for TCR beta VDJ and CDR3 profiling. TCRdb called the reads again in MiXCR, with one record for every CDR3 protein. The sample has around 500,000 distinct CDR3 sequences; around 33% are singletons. Overall study findings and caveats: Roughly 27 sequences, all CD8+ CDR3, were shared between patients and controls.

Germline CDR1 SGHTA, CDR2 FQGNSA. The CDR3 is made up of 14 amino acids. Sequences were obtained from sorted CD4+, CD8+, or CD8+CD57+ T cells (not recorded which) from PBMCs. This clonotype was sampled from a human donor with aplastic anemia. The chain is built from TRBV7-2 and TRBJ1-1; D unresolved. The CDR3 region is CASSQDILISVAFF. The CDR3 DNA sequence: TGCGCCAGCAGCCAAGACATTTTAATCTCGGTAGCTTTCTTT.